The clone carrying this T cell receptor (beta chain) turned up a few times. Per germline, CDR1 LGHDT and CDR2 YNNKEL (reference sequence). With 1 base removed from V and 3 bases from J, the gap between germline ends came to 10 bases. This CDR3 is built from 15 residues. The data originate from a study of T cell repertoires in cytomegalovirus infection. One entry per CDR3 protein, called by TCRdb with MiXCR from the reads. The data contain around 320,000 distinct CDR3 sequences, approximately 9.5% of them seen just once; the ten biggest clones take up around 4.5%. Specimen: PBMCs. The V gene is TRBV3-1, the J gene TRBJ2-1; D is perhaps TRBD1 (5 bases). This receptor was identified in a human donor in good health (CMV status not recorded). Some clones in this sample may be carry-over from other donors' samples. Here the CDR3 DNA reads TGTGCCAGCAGCCAAGCAGGGATAAACTACAATGAGCAGTTCTTC. It yields the protein CASSQAGINYNEQFF.